Sequencing of this T cell receptor beta chain was carried out in a study of cytomegalovirus exposure and HLA in healthy donors. Study-level points and caveats: A highly shared variant cluster was judged a likely technical artifact. Most TCR sequences were seen very rarely across donors, but some public TCRs occurred in many. In a later analysis, TCR beta V- and J-gene trimming showed a link to a missense DCLRE1C variant.

About this clone itself: Antigen specificity is unknown.

The PCR was carried out with 60 Vbeta primers and 13 Jbeta primers. The table came from immunoSEQ multiplex PCR; TCRdb's copy has only in-frame clones and leaves some out. The data hold around 200,000 clones, with around nine tenths observed a single time. V lost 1 base and J lost 5, with 9 bases in between. This CDR3 is 13 amino acids long. Per the germline V gene, CDR1 is SGHRS and CDR2 is YFSETQ. The V and J genes are TRBV5-1 and TRBJ2-5; a weak D match, TRBD2 (5 bases). This TCR was sampled from a woman younger than 35 in good health and CMV-seronegative. Sequenced: PBMCs. The CDR3 nucleotides read TGCGCCAGCAGCTTGTACTTAGCGGAGACCCAGTACTTC. This translates into CASSLYLAETQYF.